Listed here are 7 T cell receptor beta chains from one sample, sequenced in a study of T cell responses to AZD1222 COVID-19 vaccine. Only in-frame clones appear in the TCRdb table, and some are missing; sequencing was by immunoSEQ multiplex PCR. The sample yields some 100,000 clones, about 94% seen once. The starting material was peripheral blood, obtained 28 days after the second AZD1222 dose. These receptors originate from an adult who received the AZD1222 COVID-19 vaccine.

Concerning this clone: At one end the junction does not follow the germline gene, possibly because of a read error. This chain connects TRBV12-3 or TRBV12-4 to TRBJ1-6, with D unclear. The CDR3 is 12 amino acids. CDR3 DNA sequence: TGTGCCAGCGGTTTTAGTAATTCACCCCTCCACTTT. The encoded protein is CASGFSNSPLHF.

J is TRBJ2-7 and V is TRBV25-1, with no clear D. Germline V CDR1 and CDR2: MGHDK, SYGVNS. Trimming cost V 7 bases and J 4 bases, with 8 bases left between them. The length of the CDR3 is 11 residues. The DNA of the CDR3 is TGTGCCAGCACAAACGGTTACGAGCAGTACTTC. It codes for CASTNGYEQYF.

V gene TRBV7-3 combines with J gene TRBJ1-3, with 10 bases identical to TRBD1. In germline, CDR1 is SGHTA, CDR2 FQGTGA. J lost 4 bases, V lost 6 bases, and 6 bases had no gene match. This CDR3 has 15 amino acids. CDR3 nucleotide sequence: TGTGCCAGCAGTCCGACAGGGGGCTCGGGAAACACCATATATTTT. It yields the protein CASSPTGGSGNTIYF. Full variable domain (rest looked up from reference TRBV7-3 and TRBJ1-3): GAGVSQTPSNKVTEKGKYVELRCDPISGHTALYWYRQSLGQGPEFLIYFQGTGAADDSGLPNDRFFAVRPEGSVSTLKIQRTERGDSAVYLCASSPTGGSGNTIYFGEGSWLTVV.

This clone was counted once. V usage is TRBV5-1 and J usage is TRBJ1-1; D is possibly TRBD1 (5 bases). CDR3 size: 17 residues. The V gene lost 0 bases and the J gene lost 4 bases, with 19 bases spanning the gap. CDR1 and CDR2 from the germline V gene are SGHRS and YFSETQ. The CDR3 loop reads CASSLVWDPKVGTEAFF. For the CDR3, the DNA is TGCGCCAGCAGCTTGGTGTGGGACCCCAAAGTAGGCACTGAAGCTTTCTTT. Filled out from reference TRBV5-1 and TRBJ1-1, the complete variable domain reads KAGVTQTPRYLIKTRGQQVTLSCSPISGHRSVSWYQQTPGQGLQFLFEYFSETQRNKGNFPGRFSGRQFSNSRSEMNVSTLELGDSALYLCASSLVWDPKVGTEAFFGQGTRLTVV.

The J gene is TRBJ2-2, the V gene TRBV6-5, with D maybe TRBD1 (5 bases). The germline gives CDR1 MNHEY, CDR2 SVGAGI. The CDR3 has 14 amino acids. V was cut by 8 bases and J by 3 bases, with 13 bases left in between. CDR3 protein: CASWGIEDTGELFF. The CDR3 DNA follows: TGTGCCAGCTGGGGCATCGAAGACACCGGGGAGCTGTTTTTT.

As DNA, the CDR3 is TGTGCCAGCAGTTCCACCGAGCGTCACAGGGGATATGGCTACACCTTC. Protein sequence: CASSSTERHRGYGYTF. The chain links TRBV28 to TRBJ1-2, with 7 nucleotides matching TRBD1. Germline trimming cut 4 bases from V and 5 bases from J; bases unmatched to any gene: 13. The CDR3 loop spans 16 amino acids. Germline CDR1 is MDHEN and CDR2 is SYDVKM.

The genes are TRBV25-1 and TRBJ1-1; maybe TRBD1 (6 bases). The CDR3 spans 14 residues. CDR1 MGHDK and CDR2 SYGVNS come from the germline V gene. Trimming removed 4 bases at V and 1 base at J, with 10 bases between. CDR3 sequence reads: CASSGDKTNTEAFF. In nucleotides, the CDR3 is TGTGCCAGCAGTGGGGACAAAACGAACACTGAAGCTTTCTTT.